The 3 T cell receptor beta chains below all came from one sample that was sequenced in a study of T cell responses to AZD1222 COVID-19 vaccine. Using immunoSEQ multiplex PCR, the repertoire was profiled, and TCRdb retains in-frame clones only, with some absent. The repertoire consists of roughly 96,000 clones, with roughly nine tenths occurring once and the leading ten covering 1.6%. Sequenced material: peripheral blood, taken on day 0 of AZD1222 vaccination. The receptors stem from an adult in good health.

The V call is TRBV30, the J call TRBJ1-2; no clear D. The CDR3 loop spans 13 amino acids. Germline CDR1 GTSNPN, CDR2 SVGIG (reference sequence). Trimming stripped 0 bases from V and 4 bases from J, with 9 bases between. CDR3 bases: TGTGCCTGGAGTGTAACAACTAGCTATGGCTACACCTTC. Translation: CAWSVTTSYGYTF.

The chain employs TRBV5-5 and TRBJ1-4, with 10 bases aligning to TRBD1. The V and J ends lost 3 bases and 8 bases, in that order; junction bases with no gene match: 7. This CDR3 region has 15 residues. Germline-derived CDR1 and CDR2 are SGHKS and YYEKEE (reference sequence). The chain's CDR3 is CASSSTGTGEEKLFF. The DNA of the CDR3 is TGTGCCAGCAGCTCAACGGGGACAGGGGAAGAAAAACTGTTTTTT.

The CDR3 bases are TGCAGTGCTAGTAAGGCTTGGCTCGAGCAGTTCTTC. Translation: CSASKAWLEQFF. The chain recombines TRBV20-1 with TRBJ2-1; D ambiguous. V was cut by 3 bases and J by 10 bases, with 13 bases left in between. CDR3 length: 12 amino acids. Germline values: CDR1 DFQATT, CDR2 SNEGSKA (reference sequence).